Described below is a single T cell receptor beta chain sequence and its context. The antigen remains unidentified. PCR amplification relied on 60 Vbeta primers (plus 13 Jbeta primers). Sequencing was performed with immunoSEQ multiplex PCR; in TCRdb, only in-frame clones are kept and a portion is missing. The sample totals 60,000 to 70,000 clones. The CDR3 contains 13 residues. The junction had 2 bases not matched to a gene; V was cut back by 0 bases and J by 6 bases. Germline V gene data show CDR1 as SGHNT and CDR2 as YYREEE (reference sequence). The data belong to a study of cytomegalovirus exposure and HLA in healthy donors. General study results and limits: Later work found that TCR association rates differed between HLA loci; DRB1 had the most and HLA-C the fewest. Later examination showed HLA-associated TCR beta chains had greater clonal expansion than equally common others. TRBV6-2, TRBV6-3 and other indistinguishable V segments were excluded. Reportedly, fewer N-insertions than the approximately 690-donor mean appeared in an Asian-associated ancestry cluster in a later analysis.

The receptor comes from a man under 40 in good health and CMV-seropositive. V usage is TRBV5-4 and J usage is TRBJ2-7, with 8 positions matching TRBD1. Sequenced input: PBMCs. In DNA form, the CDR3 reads TGTGCCAGCAGCTTGGCCGGGACAGGCGAGCAGTACTTC. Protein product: CASSLAGTGEQYF. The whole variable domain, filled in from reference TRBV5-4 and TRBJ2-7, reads ETGVTQSPTHLIKTRGQQVTLRCSSQSGHNTVSWYQQALGQGPQFIFQYYREEENGRGNFPPRFSGLQFPNYSSELNVNALELDDSALYLCASSLAGTGEQYFGPGTRLTVT.